Below, one T cell receptor beta chain is given with its context. Its antigen remains undetermined. No base quality information exists; no much larger clone differs at one position. After removal of 4 bases from V and 0 bases from J, the junction retains 6 bases not matched to a gene. From the cysteine up to the phenylalanine, the CDR3 has a length of 16 residues. This entry keeps only the CDR3 DNA: 48 bases, framed from base 1. According to the germline V gene (reference sequence), CDR1 reads SEHNR and CDR2 reads FQNEAQ. These data are taken from a study of identical twins (dated by TCRdb to about 2016). A note on the overall study: The study deep-sequenced TCR alpha and beta repertoires from monozygotic twins, unrelated adults of various ages and cord blood to test whether fetal clonotypes persist. To rule out contamination, the twin experiments were replicated at different times with different library preparation protocols. The research as a whole found: Out-of-frame TCR alpha sequences shared between twins showed an excess of low generation-probability sequences compared with coincidental sharing between unrelated individuals. In beta out-of-frame sequences, excess twin sharing was weaker, because having fewer shared sequences lowered the signal-to-noise ratio. Because the same donors could not be followed over many years, the conclusions depended on cross-sectional statistical analysis. Abundant cord blood beta clonotypes carried fewer insertions; young adult naive repertoires showed a weaker similar trend, while memory repertoires showed none. In monozygotic twins, recombination models systematically underestimated out-of-frame TCR alpha sharing, but the models matched the sharing seen between unrelated individuals. Invariant T cells such as MAIT and iNKT could partly confound zero-insertion analyses, although diverse VJ usage argued against such confounding for most clonotypes.

Libraries were made using 5' RACE. TCRdb shows the sequencer as Illumina HiSeq 2000. Template switching added a universal primer binding site, and the final cDNA carried a unique molecular identifier that allowed TCR cDNA molecules to be counted accurately. First-strand cDNA for TCR alpha and beta chains was synthesized from specific primers in the conserved constant-segment region. Each cDNA library was double barcoded, with a SMART-Mk sample barcode plus Illumina barcodes, to control for contamination. TruSeq adapter sequences and Illumina sample barcodes were added in two successive PCR steps. The TCR alpha and beta cDNA libraries were sequenced on the Illumina HiSeq platform using custom primers. The paper's data handling went like this. MiGEC was used to process raw reads and extract unique molecular identifiers, and MiXCR was used to find CDR3 positions. For each individual, recombination models were inferred using an EM algorithm with the repgenHMM and IGoR tools. The tcR package in R was used for shared clonotype analysis, with sharing normalized by the product of cloneset sizes. To study raw recombination free of thymic and clonal selection effects, out-of-frame nonproductive sequences were analyzed. Clones were called with MiXCR by TCRdb after fastp trimmed the public reads at Q25, and only in-frame beta chains were retained. Rows with a matching CDR3 protein are joined into one entry that keeps the most common DNA and genes. These V and J calls originate from TCRdb's pipeline instead of the authors' own analysis. The sample data list 1.5 million to 2 million distinct CDR3 sequences, and under 35% of these were observed just once. The top ten clonotypes cover less than 0.35% of the sample.

Every donor in the study was a healthy Caucasian. Sequencing input: cord blood. The sequence was collected from a newborn girl in good health. The chain employs TRBV7-9 and TRBJ1-3; 7 nucleotides in the junction match TRBD1. The DNA sequence is given as TGTGCCAGCAGCTCCTCCGACAGGGACTCTGGAAACACCATATATTTT. It translates to CASSSSDRDSGNTIYF.